One T cell receptor (beta chain) is described in this entry. The CDR3 contains 14 residues. In germline, CDR1 is SGHRS, CDR2 YFSETQ. With 4 bases removed from V and 0 bases from J, the gap between germline ends came to 8 bases. The data belong to a study of T cell changes during pregnancy in multiple sclerosis. Some clones are missing from TCRdb's copy, which holds only in-frame ones; the method was immunoSEQ multiplex PCR. In the table there are about 40,000 clones, roughly 93% of which are singletons. The V call is TRBV5-1, the J call TRBJ1-3; D is unresolved. This receptor was taken from a female donor with multiple sclerosis, enrolled in a pregnancy study. The sequencing here drew on CD4+ T cells from peripheral blood mononuclear cells, taken after pregnancy. The CDR3 DNA sequence: TGCGCCAGCAGCCGCCCGGGCTCTGGAAACACCATATATTTT. Amino acids: CASSRPGSGNTIYF. The entire variable domain, with the rest obtained from reference TRBV5-1 and TRBJ1-3, is as follows: KAGVTQTPRYLIKTRGQQVTLSCSPISGHRSVSWYQQTPGQGLQFLFEYFSETQRNKGNFPGRFSGRQFSNSRSEMNVSTLELGDSALYLCASSRPGSGNTIYFGEGSWLTVV.